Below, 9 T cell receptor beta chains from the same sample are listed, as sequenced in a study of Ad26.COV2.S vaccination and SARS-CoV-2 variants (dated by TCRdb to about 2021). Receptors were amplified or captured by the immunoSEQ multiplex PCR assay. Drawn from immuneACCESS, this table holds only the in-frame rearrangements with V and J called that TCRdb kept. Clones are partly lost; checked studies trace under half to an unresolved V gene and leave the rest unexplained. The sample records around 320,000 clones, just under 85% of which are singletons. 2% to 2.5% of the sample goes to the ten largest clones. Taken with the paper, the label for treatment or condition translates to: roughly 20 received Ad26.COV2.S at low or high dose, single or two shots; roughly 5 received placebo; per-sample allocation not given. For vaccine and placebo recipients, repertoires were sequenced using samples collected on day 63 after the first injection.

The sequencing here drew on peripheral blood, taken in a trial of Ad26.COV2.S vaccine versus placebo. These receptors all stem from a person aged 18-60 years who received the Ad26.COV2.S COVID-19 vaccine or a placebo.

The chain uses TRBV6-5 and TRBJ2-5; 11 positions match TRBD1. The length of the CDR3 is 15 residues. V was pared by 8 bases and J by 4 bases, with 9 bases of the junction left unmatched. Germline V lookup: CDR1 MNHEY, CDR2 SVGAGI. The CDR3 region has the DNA TGTGCCAGCGGGACAGGGGGTTTAATAGGAGAGACCCAGTACTTC. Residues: CASGTGGLIGETQYF.

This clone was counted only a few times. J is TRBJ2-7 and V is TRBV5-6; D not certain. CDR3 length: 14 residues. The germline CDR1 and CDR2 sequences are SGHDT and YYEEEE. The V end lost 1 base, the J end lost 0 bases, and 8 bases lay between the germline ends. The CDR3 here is CASSLWQTSYEQYF. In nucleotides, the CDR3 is TGTGCCAGCAGCTTGTGGCAGACCTCCTACGAGCAGTACTTC.

CDR3 region: CASSLPQSSYEQYF. CDR3 bases: TGCGCCAGCAGCTTGCCACAAAGCTCCTACGAGCAGTACTTC. This rearrangement joins TRBV5-1 to TRBJ2-7; unclear D gene. Germline CDR1 and CDR2: SGHRS and YFSETQ. V lost 1 base to trimming and J lost 0 bases, with 8 bases between them. CDR3 size: 14 residues. Full variable domain (rest looked up from reference TRBV5-1 and TRBJ2-7): KAGVTQTPRYLIKTRGQQVTLSCSPISGHRSVSWYQQTPGQGLQFLFEYFSETQRNKGNFPGRFSGRQFSNSRSEMNVSTLELGDSALYLCASSLPQSSYEQYFGPGTRLTVT.

CDR3 region: CASSLSPQVHTGELFF. As DNA, the CDR3 is TGCGCCAGCAGCTTGTCCCCGCAGGTCCACACCGGGGAGCTGTTTTTT. This chain connects TRBV5-1 to TRBJ2-2; no clear D. Germline V gene lookup returns CDR1 SGHRS and CDR2 YFSETQ. The V end was cut by 1 base, the J end by 3 bases, with 13 bases between. CDR3 length: 16 residues.

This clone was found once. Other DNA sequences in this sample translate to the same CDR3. The chain's CDR3 is CASSSSLQETQYF. In nucleotides, the CDR3 is TGTGCCAGCAGCTCGAGCCTCCAAGAGACCCAGTACTTC. The gene calls are TRBV7-3 and TRBJ2-5; no clear D gene. V was shortened by 4 bases and J by 1 base, with 7 bases between the two germline ends. CDR1 SGHTA and CDR2 FQGTGA come from the germline V gene. The CDR3 runs to 13 residues.

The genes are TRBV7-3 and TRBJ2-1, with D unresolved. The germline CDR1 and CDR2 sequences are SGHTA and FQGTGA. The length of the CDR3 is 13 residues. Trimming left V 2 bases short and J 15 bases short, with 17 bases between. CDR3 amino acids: CASSLLVDTLLFF. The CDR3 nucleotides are TGTGCCAGCAGCTTATTGGTAGATACCCTCTTGTTCTTC.

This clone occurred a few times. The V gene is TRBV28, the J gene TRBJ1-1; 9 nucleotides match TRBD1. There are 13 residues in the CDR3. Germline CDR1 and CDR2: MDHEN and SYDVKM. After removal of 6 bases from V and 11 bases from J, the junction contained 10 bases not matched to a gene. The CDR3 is CASRGSGQGPAFF. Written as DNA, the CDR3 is TGTGCCAGCAGGGGAAGCGGACAGGGGCCCGCTTTCTTT.

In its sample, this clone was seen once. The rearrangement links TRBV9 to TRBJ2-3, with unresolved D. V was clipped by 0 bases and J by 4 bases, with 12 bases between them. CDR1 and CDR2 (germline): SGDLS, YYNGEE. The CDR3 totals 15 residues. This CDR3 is CASSVGKWVADTQYF. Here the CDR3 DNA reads TGTGCCAGCAGCGTAGGGAAATGGGTCGCAGATACGCAGTATTTT.

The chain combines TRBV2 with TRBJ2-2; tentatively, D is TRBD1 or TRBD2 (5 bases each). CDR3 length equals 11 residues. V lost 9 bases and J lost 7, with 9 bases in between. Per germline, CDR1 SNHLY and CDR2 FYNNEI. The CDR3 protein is CASGTYGELFF. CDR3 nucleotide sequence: TGTGCCAGTGGGACGTACGGGGAGCTGTTTTTT. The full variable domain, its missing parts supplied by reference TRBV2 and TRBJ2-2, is EPEVTQTPSHQVTQMGQEVILRCVPISNHLYFYWYRQILGQKVEFLVSFYNNEISEKSEIFDDQFSVERPDGSNFTLKIRSTKLEDSAMYFCASGTYGELFFGEGSRLTVL.